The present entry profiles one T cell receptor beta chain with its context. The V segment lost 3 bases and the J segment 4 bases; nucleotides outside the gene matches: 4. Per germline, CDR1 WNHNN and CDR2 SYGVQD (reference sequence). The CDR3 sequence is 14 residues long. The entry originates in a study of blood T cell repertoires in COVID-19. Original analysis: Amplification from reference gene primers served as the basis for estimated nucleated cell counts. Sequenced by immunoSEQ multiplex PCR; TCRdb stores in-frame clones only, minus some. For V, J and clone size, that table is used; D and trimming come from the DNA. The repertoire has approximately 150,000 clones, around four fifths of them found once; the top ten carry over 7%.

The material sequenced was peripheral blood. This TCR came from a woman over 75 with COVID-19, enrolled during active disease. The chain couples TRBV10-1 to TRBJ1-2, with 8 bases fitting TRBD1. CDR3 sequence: CASSDRDRPYGYTF. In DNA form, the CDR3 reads TGCGCCAGCAGTGACCGGGACAGGCCCTATGGCTACACCTTC.